The 6 T cell receptor beta chains below all came from one sample that was sequenced in a study of blood T cells in healthy people across ages. The use of a sample-barcoded 5' primer and a J-beta primer mix characterized a second PCR of roughly 6 to 11 cycles. TCRdb independently ran MiXCR on the 5' RACE reads; one entry per CDR3 protein. This sample has around 820,000 distinct CDR3 sequences, with around a quarter found just once. Another study also made use of these data, one on T cells of mothers and their children.

Material: blood. These receptors were obtained from a boy younger than 18 in good health.

This chain joins TRBV2 and TRBJ1-5, with a weak D call TRBD1 (5 bases). Trimming left V 2 bases short and J 0 bases short, with 8 bases between. Germline V gene data show CDR1 as SNHLY and CDR2 as FYNNEI. This CDR3 comprises 15 residues. This CDR3 is CASSEWGDSNQPQHF. The DNA for the CDR3 is TGTGCCAGCAGTGAATGGGGGGATAGCAATCAGCCCCAGCATTTT.

There are a few counts of this clonotype. The chain combines TRBV28 with TRBJ2-7; TRBD2 agrees at 9 bases. Trimming at V came to 6 bases and at J to 0 bases, leaving 6 bases not matched to a gene. CDR3 length equals 15 residues. Per germline, CDR1 MDHEN and CDR2 SYDVKM. The CDR3 nucleotides are TGTGCCAGCAGCCCAAATAGCGGGGGCTCCTACGAGCAGTACTTC. Translation gives CASSPNSGGSYEQYF.

The chain combines TRBV6-2 or TRBV6-3 with TRBJ2-1; D not resolved. Germline V CDR1 and CDR2: MNHEY, SVGEGT. The CDR3 is made up of 14 amino acids. Trimming shortened V by 7 bases and J by 0 bases, and 10 bases separated the two germline ends. The CDR3 spells CASNLGGSYNEQFF. The DNA for the CDR3 is TGTGCCAGCAATCTCGGCGGCTCCTACAATGAGCAGTTCTTC.

In its sample, this clonotype was seen a few times. The chain recombines TRBV7-2 with TRBJ2-2, with a weak D call TRBD2 (5 bases). Per germline, CDR1 SGHTA and CDR2 FQGNSA. The CDR3 extends over 13 amino acids. V shed 1 base and J shed 10 bases, with 10 bases lying between them. DNA of the CDR3: TGTGCCAGCAGCTTAGACCTAGCAGTGGAGCTGTTTTTT. Translating gives CASSLDLAVELFF.

In DNA form, the CDR3 reads TGTGCCAGCAGCCAGAGGGACAGGCAAGAGACCCAGTACTTC. As protein: CASSQRDRQETQYF. The chain joins TRBV7-2 to TRBJ2-5, with 8 bases identical to TRBD1. Germline-derived CDR1 and CDR2 are SGHTA and FQGNSA. The CDR3 contains 14 residues. V trimming: 5 bases; J trimming: 2 bases; junction bases outside the gene matches: 4.

The gene calls are TRBV11-2 and TRBJ1-2; 8 positions match TRBD1. The ends lost 1 base at V and 4 bases at J; junction bases unmatched: 5. The CDR3 has 15 amino acids. In germline, CDR1 is SGHAT, CDR2 FQNNGV. CDR3 sequence reads: CASSLGPTGGYGYTF. The CDR3, as DNA: TGTGCCAGCAGCTTAGGACCAACAGGGGGCTATGGCTACACCTTC.